The sequence of this TCR beta chain was determined in a study of T cells in tuberculosis. Time point here: new active TB diagnosis, blood taken before or within 7 days of starting treatment. Clones were sequenced by immunoSEQ multiplex PCR, and TCRdb holds only the in-frame ones, with some missing. The table lists 30,000 to 35,000 clones, less than 95% of them singletons. This CDR3 has 13 residues. The V segment lost 5 bases and the J segment 5 bases; nucleotides outside the gene matches: 4. Looked up from germline, CDR1 is MNHEY and CDR2 is SMNVEV (reference sequence). The chain uses TRBV27 and TRBJ1-2, with TRBD1 matching over 8 bases. The specimen comprised PBMCs, sampled at tuberculosis diagnosis. The TCR sequence derives from an adult with tuberculosis. Here the CDR3 DNA reads TGTGCCAGCAGTCTACAGGGGGGGTATGGCTACACCTTC. Its protein is CASSLQGGYGYTF.